The 9 T cell receptor beta chains below were found in one sample sequenced in a study of shared clonotypes between healthy human individuals. The assay was immunoSEQ multiplex PCR, and TCRdb's table has in-frame clones only and misses some. The sample consists of approximately 1.5 million clones, roughly 98.5% of them appearing once. Input material: naive CD4+ T cells sorted from blood. As for subset: CD45RA+ positively selected. These receptors originate from a man aged 30-40 years in good health.

The chain is built from TRBV5-4 and TRBJ2-3; 11 nucleotides line up with TRBD2. CDR3 length equals 14 residues. Germline CDR1 reads SGHNT; CDR2 reads YYREEE (reference sequence). J was trimmed by 5 bases and V by 3 bases; bases with no gene match: 2. The CDR3 nucleotides are TGTGCCAGCAGCTCAACTAGCGGGGGAGATACGCAGTATTTT. Translation gives CASSSTSGGDTQYF.

The rearrangement links TRBV5-1 to TRBJ2-2; tentatively, D is TRBD1 (5 bases). Germline CDR1 and CDR2: SGHRS and YFSETQ. The CDR3 has 16 amino acids. V gave up 4 bases and J gave up 4 bases, with 17 bases separating them. CDR3 sequence reads: CASSPLGAQGTGELFF. The CDR3, as DNA: TGCGCCAGCAGCCCCCTTGGGGCCCAGGGCACCGGGGAGCTGTTTTTT.

The J gene is TRBJ2-7, the V gene TRBV11-3, with D perhaps matching TRBD1 (7 bases). CDR1 is SGHNT, CDR2 YENEEA, per germline. V was cut by 1 base and J by 5 bases, with 15 bases left in between. The CDR3 runs to 15 residues. The CDR3 nucleotides are TGTGCCAGCAGCTTAGGCGGGACAGCGGCCCACGAGCAGTACTTC. Its protein product is CASSLGGTAAHEQYF.

The J gene is TRBJ1-5, the V gene TRBV19, with a possible D match to TRBD1 (6 bases). The CDR3 length is 15 residues. V lost 8 bases, J lost 3 bases, and 17 bases lay in between. Germline V gene data show CDR1 as LNHDA and CDR2 as SQIVND (reference sequence). The CDR3 sequence: CASGSPGAFNQPQHF. CDR3 coding DNA: TGTGCCAGTGGATCCCCGGGGGCCTTCAATCAGCCCCAGCATTTT.

The genes are TRBV10-1 and TRBJ2-7; TRBD1 matches at 10 bases. CDR1 is WNHNN and CDR2 is SYGVQD in the germline V gene (reference sequence). This CDR3 region has 13 residues. Unmatched junction bases numbered 1, after V lost 5 bases and J lost 3 bases. This chain's CDR3 is CASSRDRGYEQYF. The CDR3 nucleotides read TGCGCCAGCAGTCGGGACAGGGGCTACGAGCAGTACTTC.

This sequence joins TRBV18 and TRBJ1-2; D unresolved. V lost 5 bases to trimming and J lost 6 bases, with 13 bases between them. Germline lookup yields CDR1 KGHSH and CDR2 LQKENI. This CDR3 region has 13 residues. Written as DNA, the CDR3 is TGTGCCAGCTCATACGCATCCTGGGATGGCTACACCTTC. It specifies CASSYASWDGYTF.

The chain recombines TRBV5-1 with TRBJ2-3; D is unresolved. The ends were cut back, 0 bases at V and 7 bases at J, with 15 bases in the middle. Germline V CDR1 and CDR2: SGHRS, YFSETQ. This CDR3 spans 15 amino acids. CDR3 loop: CASSLDPSSGNTQYF. CDR3 coding DNA: TGCGCCAGCAGCTTGGACCCCTCAAGTGGAAATACGCAGTATTTT.

V gene TRBV25-1 combines with J gene TRBJ2-7, with D possibly matching TRBD1 (6 bases). Germline CDR1 MGHDK, CDR2 SYGVNS. V shed 2 bases and J shed 13 bases, with 9 bases lying between them. CDR3 size: 10 residues. CDR3 sequence (DNA): TGTGCCAGCAGTGAACAGGGACATTACTTC. Protein product: CASSEQGHYF.

The gene calls are TRBV14 and TRBJ1-1; 7 nucleotides line up with TRBD1. Germline CDR1 reads SGHDN; CDR2 reads FVKESK. The CDR3 length is 15 residues. The trim removed 4 bases at V and 6 bases at J, leaving 11 bases unmatched. CDR3 amino acids: CASSPLQGLNAEAFF. Written as DNA, the CDR3 is TGTGCCAGCAGCCCGTTACAGGGGCTAAACGCTGAAGCTTTCTTT.